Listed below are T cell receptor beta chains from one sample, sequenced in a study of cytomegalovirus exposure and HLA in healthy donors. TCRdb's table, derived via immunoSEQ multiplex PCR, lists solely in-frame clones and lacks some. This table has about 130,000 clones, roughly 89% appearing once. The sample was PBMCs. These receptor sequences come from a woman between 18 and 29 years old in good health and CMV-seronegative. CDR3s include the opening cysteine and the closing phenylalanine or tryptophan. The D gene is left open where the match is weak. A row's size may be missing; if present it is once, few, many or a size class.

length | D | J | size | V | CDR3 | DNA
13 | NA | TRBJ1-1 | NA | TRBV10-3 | CAISVSGGTEAFF | TGTGCCATCAGTGTCAGCGGGGGGACTGAAGCTTTCTTT
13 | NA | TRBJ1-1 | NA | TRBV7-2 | CASSGRLATEAFF | TGTGCCAGCAGCGGGCGCCTGGCCACTGAAGCTTTCTTT
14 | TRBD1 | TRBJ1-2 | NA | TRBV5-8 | CASSLVGQAPGYTF | TGTGCCAGCAGCTTGGTGGGACAGGCTCCGGGCTACACCTTC
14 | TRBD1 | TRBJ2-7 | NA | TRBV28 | CASSNQGAIYEQYF | TGTGCCAGCAGTAATCAGGGGGCTATCTACGAGCAGTACTTC
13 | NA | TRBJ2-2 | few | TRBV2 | CASRAQDTGELFF | TGTGCCAGCAGGGCACAGGACACCGGGGAGCTGTTTTTT
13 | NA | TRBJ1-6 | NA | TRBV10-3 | CAITGGFGSPLHF | TGTGCCATCACGGGAGGCTTTGGTTCACCCCTCCACTTT
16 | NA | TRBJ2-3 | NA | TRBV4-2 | CASSQDAGRGADTQYF | TGTGCCAGCAGCCAAGATGCGGGCAGGGGTGCAGATACGCAGTATTTT
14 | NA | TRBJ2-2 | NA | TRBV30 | CAWIAGTNTGELFF | TGTGCCTGGATAGCCGGGACGAACACCGGGGAGCTGTTTTTT
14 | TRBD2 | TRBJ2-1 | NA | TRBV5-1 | CASSSTEREGEQFF | TGCGCCAGCAGCTCTACGGAGCGGGAGGGTGAGCAGTTCTTC
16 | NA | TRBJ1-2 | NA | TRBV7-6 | CASSLLWPGSNYGYTF | TGTGCCAGCAGCTTACTATGGCCAGGTTCCAACTATGGCTACACCTTC
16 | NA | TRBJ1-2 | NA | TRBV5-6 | CASSPRVGQANYGYTF | TGTGCCAGCAGCCCCAGGGTAGGGCAAGCTAACTATGGCTACACCTTC
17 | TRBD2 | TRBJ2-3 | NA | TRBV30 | CAWTKSRTSGITDTQYF | TGTGCCTGGACCAAGTCCCGGACTAGCGGAATCACAGATACGCAGTATTTT
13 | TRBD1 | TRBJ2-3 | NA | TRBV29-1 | CSVPRGSADTQYF | TGCAGCGTCCCCAGGGGGAGTGCAGATACGCAGTATTTT
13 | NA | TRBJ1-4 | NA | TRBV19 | CATNGQMSEKLFF | TGTGCCACCAACGGACAGATGTCAGAAAAACTGTTTTTT
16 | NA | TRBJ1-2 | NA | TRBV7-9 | CASSRATTGLRYGYTF | TGTGCCAGCAGCCGGGCGACTACAGGGCTGAGATATGGCTACACCTTC
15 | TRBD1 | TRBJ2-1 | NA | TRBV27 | CASSPRTGSYNEQFF | TGTGCCAGCAGCCCGCGGACAGGGTCCTACAATGAGCAGTTCTTC
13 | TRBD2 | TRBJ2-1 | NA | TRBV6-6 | CASSSTSGDEQFF | TGTGCCAGCAGTAGTACCAGCGGGGATGAGCAGTTCTTC
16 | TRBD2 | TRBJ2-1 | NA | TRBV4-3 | CASSQRTSGIKGEQFF | TGCGCCAGCAGCCAAAGGACTAGCGGGATCAAGGGTGAGCAGTTCTTC
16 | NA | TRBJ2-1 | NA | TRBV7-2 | CASSPDGQPYYNEQFF | TGTGCCAGCAGCCCCGACGGACAGCCTTACTACAATGAGCAGTTCTTC
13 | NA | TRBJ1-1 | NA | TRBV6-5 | CASSYSRNTEAFF | TGTGCCAGCAGTTACTCGCGGAACACTGAAGCTTTCTTT
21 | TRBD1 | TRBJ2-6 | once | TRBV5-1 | CASSLGQYRDRQTSGANVLTF | TGCGCCAGCAGCTTGGGGCAATACCGGGACAGGCAGACCTCTGGGGCCAACGTCCTGACTTTC
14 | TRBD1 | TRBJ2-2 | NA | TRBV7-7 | CASSTQGATGELFF | TGTGCCAGCAGCACCCAGGGGGCCACCGGGGAGCTGTTTTTT
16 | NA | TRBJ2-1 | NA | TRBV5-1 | CATTDPTGGVIAKRFF | TGCGCCACGACTGACCCCACGGGGGGCGTTATCGCCAAGCGGTTCTTC
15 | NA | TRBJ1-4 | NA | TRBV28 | CASSTGLDPNEKLFF | TGTGCCAGCAGTACAGGGTTGGATCCTAATGAAAAACTGTTTTTT
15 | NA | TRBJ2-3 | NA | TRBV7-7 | CASSLALDRTDTQYF | TGTGCCAGCAGCTTAGCCCTAGACAGAACAGATACGCAGTATTTT
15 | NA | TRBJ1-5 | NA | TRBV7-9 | CASSPADPGAQPQHF | TGTGCCAGCAGCCCAGCTGACCCAGGGGCTCAGCCCCAGCATTTT
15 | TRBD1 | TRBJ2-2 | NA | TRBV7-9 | CASSPTTGRTGELFF | TGTGCCAGCAGCCCCACGACAGGGCGGACCGGGGAGCTGTTTTTT
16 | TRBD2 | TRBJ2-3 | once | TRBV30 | CAWGGLAGPSTDTQYF | TGTGCCTGGGGCGGACTAGCGGGGCCTAGCACAGATACGCAGTATTTT
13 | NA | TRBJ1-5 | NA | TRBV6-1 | CASSGKGDQPQHF | TGTGCCAGCAGTGGTAAGGGAGATCAGCCCCAGCATTTT
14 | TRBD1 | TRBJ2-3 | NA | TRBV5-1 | CASSPRTGGDTQYF | TGCGCCAGCAGCCCCAGGACAGGAGGAGATACGCAGTATTTT
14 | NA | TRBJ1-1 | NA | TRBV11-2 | CASSHRGGDTEAFF | TGTGCCAGCAGCCACCGAGGGGGGGACACTGAAGCTTTCTTT
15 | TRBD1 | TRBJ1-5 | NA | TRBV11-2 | CASSLQGGNNQPQHF | TGTGCCAGCAGCTTACAGGGGGGAAACAATCAGCCCCAGCATTTT
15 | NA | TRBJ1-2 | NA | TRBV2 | CASIRDGAAGYGYTF | TGTGCCAGCATAAGGGATGGGGCAGCTGGCTATGGCTACACCTTC
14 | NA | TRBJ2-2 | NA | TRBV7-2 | CASSQMQGTGELFF | TGTGCCAGCAGCCAGATGCAGGGCACCGGGGAGCTGTTTTTT
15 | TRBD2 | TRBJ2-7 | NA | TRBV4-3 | CASSPYGGGHYEQYF | TGCGCCAGCAGCCCTTACGGCGGGGGGCACTACGAGCAGTACTTC
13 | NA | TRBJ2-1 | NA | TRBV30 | CAGDKGAHNEQFF | TGTGCCGGGGACAAAGGGGCTCACAATGAGCAGTTCTTC
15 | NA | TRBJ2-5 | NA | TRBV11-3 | CASSFGWQGKETQYF | TGTGCCAGCAGCTTTGGCTGGCAGGGTAAAGAGACCCAGTACTTC
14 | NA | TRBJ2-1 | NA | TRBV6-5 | CASSGLKGWNEQFF | TGTGCCAGCAGCGGACTAAAAGGTTGGAATGAGCAGTTCTTC
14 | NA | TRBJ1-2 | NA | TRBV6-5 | CASSYTGQGYGYTF | TGTGCCAGCAGTTACACGGGACAAGGATATGGCTACACCTTC
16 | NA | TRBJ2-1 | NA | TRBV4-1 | CASSHGSGGDYNEQFF | TGCGCCAGCAGCCACGGATCCGGGGGTGATTACAATGAGCAGTTCTTC
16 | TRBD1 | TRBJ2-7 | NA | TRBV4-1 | CASSQDEGQGAYEQYF | TGCGCCAGCAGCCAAGATGAGGGACAGGGAGCCTACGAGCAGTACTTC
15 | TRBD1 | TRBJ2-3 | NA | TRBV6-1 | CASKNRGLEGDTQYF | TGTGCCAGCAAAAACAGGGGGCTTGAGGGAGATACGCAGTATTTT
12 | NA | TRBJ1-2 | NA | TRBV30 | CAFDQDNYGYTF | TGTGCCTTCGACCAGGATAACTATGGCTACACCTTC
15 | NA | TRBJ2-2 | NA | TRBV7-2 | CASSLDGRAPGELFF | TGTGCCAGCAGCTTAGACGGGCGGGCTCCCGGGGAGCTGTTTTTT
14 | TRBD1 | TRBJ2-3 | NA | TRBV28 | CASSWGQFTDTQYF | TGTGCCAGCAGTTGGGGACAGTTCACAGATACGCAGTATTTT
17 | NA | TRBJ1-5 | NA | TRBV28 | CASRRSPPTGRSQPQHF | TGTGCCAGCAGGCGTTCACCCCCGACAGGTAGGAGTCAGCCCCAGCATTTT
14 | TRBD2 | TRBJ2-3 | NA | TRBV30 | CAWSALAGTDTQYF | TGTGCCTGGAGTGCCCTAGCGGGCACAGATACGCAGTATTTT
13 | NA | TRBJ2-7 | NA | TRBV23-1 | CASSHRGPYEQYF | TGCGCCAGCAGTCATAGGGGTCCATACGAGCAGTACTTC
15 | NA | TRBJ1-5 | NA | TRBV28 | CASNAGTNSNQPQHF | TGTGCCAGCAACGCCGGGACAAATAGCAATCAGCCCCAGCATTTT
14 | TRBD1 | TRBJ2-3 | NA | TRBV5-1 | CASSYNTGEDTQYF | TGCGCCAGCAGCTATAACACAGGGGAAGATACGCAGTATTTT
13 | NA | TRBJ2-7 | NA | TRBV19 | CASSIVGPYEQYF | TGTGCCAGTAGTATAGTTGGGCCCTACGAGCAGTACTTC
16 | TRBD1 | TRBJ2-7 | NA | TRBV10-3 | CAISNPAGTGAYEQYF | TGTGCCATCAGCAACCCTGCCGGGACAGGGGCCTACGAGCAGTACTTC
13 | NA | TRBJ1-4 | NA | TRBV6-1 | CASSGTDNEKLFF | TGTGCCAGCAGTGGTACAGATAATGAAAAACTGTTTTTT